This record concerns one TCR beta chain sequence. Its antigen is undetermined. Under the ViraFEST assay, PBMC were stimulated with viral peptide pools so that antigen-specific CD4+ T cells expanded. Sequencing was performed afterwards. Investigators separated out CD4+ T cells once around nine days of culture had passed. This entry comes from a study of vaccination effects on CD4 cells after COVID-19. Some clones are missing from TCRdb's copy, which holds only in-frame ones; the method was immunoSEQ multiplex PCR. This table has about 14,000 clones, approximately 82% appearing once. The CDR3 runs to 13 residues. CDR1 is MNHEY, CDR2 SVGAGI, per germline. Trimming shortened V by 6 bases and J by 2 bases, and 11 bases separated the two germline ends.

The sample in question was CD4+ T cells from PBMCs cultured with HCoV-229E spike peptides, obtained before COVID-19 vaccination. J is TRBJ2-7 and V is TRBV6-5, with D perhaps matching TRBD1 (5 bases). This receptor was taken from a human donor who received a COVID-19 vaccine. CDR3 DNA sequence: TGTGCCAGCAGGTCTGGACACCCCTACGAGCAGTACTTC. It codes for CASRSGHPYEQYF.